Below are 6 T cell receptor beta chains sequenced from a single sample in a study of blood T cells in healthy people across ages. Alongside a J-beta primer mix, a sample-barcoded 5' primer served in a second PCR lasting about 7 to 11 cycles. A single record per CDR3 protein comes from TCRdb applying MiXCR to the 5' RACE reads. The table lists 900,000 to 950,000 distinct CDR3 sequences, approximately 32% of them singletons. This sample also belongs to another study, concerning T cells of mothers and their children.

Sequencing used blood. The receptors here all came from a woman aged 40 to 55 in good health.

The table lists this clonotype with many counts. This chain links TRBV18 with TRBJ2-3; TRBD2 matches 10 bases. The CDR3 consists of 16 residues. V lost 8 bases, J lost 2 bases, and 10 bases stayed unmatched. Germline V gene data show CDR1 as KGHSH and CDR2 as LQKENI. This CDR3 is CASSPSSGGLTDTQYF. CDR3 sequence (DNA): TGTGCCAGCAGTCCTTCTAGCGGGGGCCTCACAGATACGCAGTATTTT.

As regards this clonotype: The junction departs from the called germline gene at one end, perhaps through a read error. The chain joins TRBV28 to TRBJ1-2; D gene unclear. From germline, CDR1 is MDHEN and CDR2 SYDVKM. The CDR3 length is 12 residues. DNA for the CDR3: TGTGCCAGCAGTTTCAAGAGGTATGACTACACCTTC. It is translated as CASSFKRYDYTF.

The genes are TRBV30 and TRBJ1-2; possibly TRBD1 for D (6 bases). CDR1 and CDR2 (germline): GTSNPN, SVGIG (reference sequence). This CDR3 spans 13 amino acids. V lost 4 bases and J 5 bases, leaving 14 bases between the germline ends. CDR3 residues: CAWTFDRSYGYTF. CDR3 nucleotides: TGTGCCTGGACCTTCGACAGGAGTTATGGCTACACCTTC. Full variable domain (remainder filled in from reference TRBV30 and TRBJ1-2): SQTIHQWPATLVQPVGSPLSLECTVEGTSNPNLYWYRQAAGRGLQLLFYSVGIGQISSEVPQNLSASRPQDRQFILSSKKLLLSDSGFYLCAWTFDRSYGYTFGSGTRLTVV.

Only a few counts were recorded for this clonotype. V usage is TRBV11-2 and J usage is TRBJ1-2, with a weak D call TRBD1 (6 bases). Germline values: CDR1 SGHAT, CDR2 FQNNGV. Trimming pared 4 bases from V and 7 bases from J, leaving 13 bases between. CDR3 length equals 13 residues. CDR3 bases: TGTGCCAGCAGCTCGGACAGTGTGGGTGGCTACACCTTC. This gives the protein CASSSDSVGGYTF.

V gene TRBV18 combines with J gene TRBJ2-5, with D perhaps matching TRBD1 (6 bases). The J call is in doubt because the DNA end fits TRBJ2-4 better. Per germline, CDR1 KGHSH and CDR2 LQKENI. The CDR3 extends over 14 amino acids. CDR3 residues: CASSSYGQSDIQYF. The CDR3, as DNA: TGTGCCAGCTCATCATACGGACAGAGTGACATTCAGTACTTC.

The V and J genes are TRBV15 and TRBJ1-6; D not certain. Germline CDR1 reads LNHNV; CDR2 reads YYDKDF (reference sequence). V lost 9 bases to trimming and J lost 3 bases, with 12 bases between them. There are 14 residues in the CDR3. The CDR3 spells CATGIGLYNSPLHF. The CDR3, as DNA: TGTGCCACTGGGATAGGGCTCTATAATTCACCCCTCCACTTT.